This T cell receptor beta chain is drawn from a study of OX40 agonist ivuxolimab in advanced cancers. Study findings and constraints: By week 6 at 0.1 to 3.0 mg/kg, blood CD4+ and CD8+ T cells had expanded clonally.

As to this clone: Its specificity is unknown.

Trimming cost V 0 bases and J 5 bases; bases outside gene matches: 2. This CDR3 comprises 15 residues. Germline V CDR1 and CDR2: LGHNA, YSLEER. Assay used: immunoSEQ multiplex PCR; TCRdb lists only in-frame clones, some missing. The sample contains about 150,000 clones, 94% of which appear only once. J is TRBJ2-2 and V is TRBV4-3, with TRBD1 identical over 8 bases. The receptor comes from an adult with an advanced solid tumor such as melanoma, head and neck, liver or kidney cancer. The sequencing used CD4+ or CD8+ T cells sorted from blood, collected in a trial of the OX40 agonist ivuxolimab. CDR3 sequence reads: CASSQDGQGTGELFF. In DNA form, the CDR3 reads TGCGCCAGCAGCCAAGATGGACAGGGTACCGGGGAGCTGTTTTTT.